A selection of T cell receptor beta chains follows, all from one sample in a study of control samples from healthy donors and cancer patients. This table comes from immunoSEQ multiplex PCR, and its TCRdb copy is limited to in-frame clones, with some not included. This sample has 150,000 to 200,000 clones, with around 89% found just once. Sequencing was carried out using blood. The receptors were gathered from a woman in her forties or fifties in good health. The CDR3 runs from the conserved cysteine through the conserved F or W. Each record gives: D gene, J gene, V gene, clone size, CDR3 DNA, CDR3 protein. D genes are given only for firm matches. The size of a clone is reported for some rows only, either as once, few or many, or as a class for expanded clones.

>TRBD2|TRBJ2-3|TRBV5-1|NA
TGCGCCAGCAGCTGGCGACTAGCGGGAGACACAGATACGCAGTATTTT
CASSWRLAGDTDTQYF
>NA|TRBJ2-1|TRBV20-1|NA
TGCAGTGCTAGTGGACATCAGGCCTACAATGAGCAGTTCTTC
CSASGHQAYNEQFF
>NA|TRBJ1-6|TRBV12-3/TRBV12-4|few
TGTGCCAGCAGTTTACAGATTAATTCACCCCTCCACTTT
CASSLQINSPLHF
>NA|TRBJ1-2|TRBV2|once
TGTGCCAGCAGTAGGCTCAAGGGAAACTATGGCTACACCTTC
CASSRLKGNYGYTF
>TRBD2|TRBJ2-1|TRBV7-3|NA
TGTGCCAGCAGCCCGCTAGCGGGAGCTGTTAATGAGCAGTTCTTC
CASSPLAGAVNEQFF
>TRBD1|TRBJ1-2|TRBV6-1|few
TGTGCCAGCAGTGAGATGGCAGGGGGAGGGAACTATGGCTACACCTTC
CASSEMAGGGNYGYTF
>TRBD1|TRBJ1-1|TRBV18|once
TGTGCCAGCTCAACGGGACAGAGTAACACTGAAGCTTTCTTT
CASSTGQSNTEAFF
>NA|TRBJ1-1|TRBV18|NA
TGTGCCAGCTCACCACGGGAGACTGAAGCTTTCTTT
CASSPRETEAFF
>NA|TRBJ1-4|TRBV7-9|NA
TGTGCCAGCAGCTTAGGACGGTCTAATGAAAAACTGTTTTTT
CASSLGRSNEKLFF
>TRBD2|TRBJ2-2|TRBV2|few
TGTGCCAGCAGGGGCCTAGCGGGGGGCCGTGACACCGGGGAGCTGTTTTTT
CASRGLAGGRDTGELFF